These 2 T cell receptor beta chains originate from one sample sequenced in a study of blood T cells in healthy people across ages (dated by TCRdb to between 2014 and 2017). Libraries were prepared through 5' RACE. TCRdb shows the sequencer as Illumina HiSeq 2500. A second PCR of about 7 to 12 cycles was performed with a sample-barcoded 5' primer and a J-beta primer mix. Through fastp at Q25 and MiXCR, TCRdb rebuilt clones from the public reads, retaining in-frame beta chains. Each record represents a unique CDR3 protein, reported with the most common genes and DNA among its rows. A total of over 600,000 distinct CDR3 sequences appear in this sample, approximately 60% of them only once. The ten most abundant clones make up about 26% of the sample. Material for sequencing was blood. Every receptor here comes from a man between 35 and 55 years old in good health.

This clonotype occurred a few times. The chain links TRBV6-2 or TRBV6-3 to TRBJ2-5, with no clear D. This CDR3 comprises 11 residues. Trimming removed 2 bases at V and 4 bases at J, with 2 bases between. From germline, CDR1 is MNHEY and CDR2 SVGEGT. The CDR3 nucleotides are TGTGCCAGCAGTTACGTAGAGACCCAGTACTTC. This sequence encodes CASSYVETQYF.

The chain links TRBV28 to TRBJ2-3, with 8 bases fitting TRBD1. Germline V gene data show CDR1 as MDHEN and CDR2 as SYDVKM. There are 16 residues in the CDR3. V shed 3 bases, J shed 2 bases, and the junction held 7 bases outside the gene matches. CDR3 in amino acids: CASSFLGTGNTDTQYF. The CDR3 DNA reads as TGTGCCAGCAGTTTTCTGGGGACAGGAAACACAGATACGCAGTATTTT.